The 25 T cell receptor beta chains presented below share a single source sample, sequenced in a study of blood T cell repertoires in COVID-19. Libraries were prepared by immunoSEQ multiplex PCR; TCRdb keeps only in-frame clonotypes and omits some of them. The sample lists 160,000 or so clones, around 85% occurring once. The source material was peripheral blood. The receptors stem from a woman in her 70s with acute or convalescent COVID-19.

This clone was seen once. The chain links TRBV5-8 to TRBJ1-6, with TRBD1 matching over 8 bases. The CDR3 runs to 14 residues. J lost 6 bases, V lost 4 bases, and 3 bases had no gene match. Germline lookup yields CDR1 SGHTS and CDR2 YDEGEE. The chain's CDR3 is CASSRGQGNSPLHF. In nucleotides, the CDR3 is TGTGCCAGCAGCCGCGGACAGGGTAATTCACCCCTCCACTTT.

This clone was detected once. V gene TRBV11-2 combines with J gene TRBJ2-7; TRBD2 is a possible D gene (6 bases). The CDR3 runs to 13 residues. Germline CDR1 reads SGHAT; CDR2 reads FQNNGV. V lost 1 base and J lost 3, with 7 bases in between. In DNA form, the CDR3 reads TGTGCCAGCAGCTTAGGGAGGGTCTACGAGCAGTACTTC. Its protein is CASSLGRVYEQYF.

For the CDR3, the DNA is TGTGCCAGCAGCCAATCTTCGGGGATGGCTGAAAAACTGTTTTTT. It codes for CASSQSSGMAEKLFF. The chain employs TRBV4-2 and TRBJ1-4; D is ambiguous. The germline V and J ends were trimmed by 2 bases and 7 bases, with 14 bases remaining between them. This CDR3 comprises 15 residues. CDR1 and CDR2 (germline): LGHNA, YNFKEQ.

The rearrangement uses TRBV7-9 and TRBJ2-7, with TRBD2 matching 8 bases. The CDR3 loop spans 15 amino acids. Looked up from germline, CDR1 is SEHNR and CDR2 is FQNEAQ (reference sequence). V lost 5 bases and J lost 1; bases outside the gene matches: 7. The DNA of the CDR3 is TGTGCCAGCAGCCCAAAGCGGGAGAGTTCCTACGAGCAGTACTTC. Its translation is CASSPKRESSYEQYF.

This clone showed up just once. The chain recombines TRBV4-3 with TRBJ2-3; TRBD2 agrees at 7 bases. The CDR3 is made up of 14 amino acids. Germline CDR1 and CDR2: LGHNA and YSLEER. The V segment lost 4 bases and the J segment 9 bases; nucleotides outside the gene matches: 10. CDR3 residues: CASSPISGASTQYF. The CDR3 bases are TGCGCCAGCAGCCCTATCAGCGGGGCGAGCACGCAGTATTTT.

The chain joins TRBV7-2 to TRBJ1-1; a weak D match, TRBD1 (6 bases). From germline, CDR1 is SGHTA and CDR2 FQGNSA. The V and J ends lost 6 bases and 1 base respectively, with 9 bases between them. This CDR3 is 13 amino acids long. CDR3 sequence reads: CASRPTGNTEAFF. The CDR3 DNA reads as TGTGCCAGCAGACCGACAGGGAACACTGAAGCTTTCTTT.

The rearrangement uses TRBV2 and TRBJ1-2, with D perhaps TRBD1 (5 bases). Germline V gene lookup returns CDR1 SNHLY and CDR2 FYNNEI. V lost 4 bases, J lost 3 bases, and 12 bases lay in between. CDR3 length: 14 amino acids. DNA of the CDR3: TGTGCCAGCAGTGTTATAGGGGTCGACTATGGCTACACCTTC. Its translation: CASSVIGVDYGYTF.

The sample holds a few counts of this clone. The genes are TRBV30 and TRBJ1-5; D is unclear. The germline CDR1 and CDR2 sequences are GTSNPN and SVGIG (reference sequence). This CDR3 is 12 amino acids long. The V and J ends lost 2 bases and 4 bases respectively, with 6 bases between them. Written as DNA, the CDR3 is TGTGCCTGGAGTTCCCAGAATCAGCCCCAGCATTTT. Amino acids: CAWSSQNQPQHF.

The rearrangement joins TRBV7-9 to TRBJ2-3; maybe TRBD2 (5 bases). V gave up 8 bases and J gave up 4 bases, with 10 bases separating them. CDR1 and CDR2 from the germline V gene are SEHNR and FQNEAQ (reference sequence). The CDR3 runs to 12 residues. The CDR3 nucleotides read TGTGCCAGCTGCTACGGGGCAGATACGCAGTATTTT. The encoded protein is CASCYGADTQYF.

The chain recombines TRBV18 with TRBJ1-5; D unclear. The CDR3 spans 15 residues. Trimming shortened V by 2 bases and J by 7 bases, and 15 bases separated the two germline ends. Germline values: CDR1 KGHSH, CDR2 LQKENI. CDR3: CASSPNRGEGQPQHF. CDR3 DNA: TGTGCCAGCTCACCAAACCGCGGGGAGGGCCAGCCCCAGCATTTT.

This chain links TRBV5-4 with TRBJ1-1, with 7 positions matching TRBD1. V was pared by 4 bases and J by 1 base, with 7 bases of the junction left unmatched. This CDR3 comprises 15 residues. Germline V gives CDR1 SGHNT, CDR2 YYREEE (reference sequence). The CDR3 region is CASSHPGQANTEAFF. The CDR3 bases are TGTGCCAGCAGCCACCCCGGACAGGCGAACACTGAAGCTTTCTTT.

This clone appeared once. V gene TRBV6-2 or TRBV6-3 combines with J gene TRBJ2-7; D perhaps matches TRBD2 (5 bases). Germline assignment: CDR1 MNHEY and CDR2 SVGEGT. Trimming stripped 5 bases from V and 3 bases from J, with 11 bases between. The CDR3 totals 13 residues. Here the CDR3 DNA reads TGTGCCAGCAGTACCCGGACTGGCTACGAGCAGTACTTC. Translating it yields CASSTRTGYEQYF.

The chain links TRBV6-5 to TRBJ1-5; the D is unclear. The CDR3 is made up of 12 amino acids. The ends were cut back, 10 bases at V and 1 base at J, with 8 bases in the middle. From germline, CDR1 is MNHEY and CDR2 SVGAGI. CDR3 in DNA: TGTGCCACACGCGGGAGCAATCAGCCCCAGCATTTT. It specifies CATRGSNQPQHF.

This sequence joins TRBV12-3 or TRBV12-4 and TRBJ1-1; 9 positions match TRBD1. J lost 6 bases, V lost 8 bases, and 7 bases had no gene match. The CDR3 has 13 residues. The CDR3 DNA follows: TGTGCCAGCGGACAGGGGAAGAGGGCTGAAGCTTTCTTT. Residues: CASGQGKRAEAFF.

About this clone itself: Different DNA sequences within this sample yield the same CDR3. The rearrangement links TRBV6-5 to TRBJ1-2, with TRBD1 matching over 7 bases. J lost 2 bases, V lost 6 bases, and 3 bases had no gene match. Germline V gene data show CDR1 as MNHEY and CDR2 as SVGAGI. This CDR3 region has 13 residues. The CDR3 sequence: CASRRDSNYGYTF. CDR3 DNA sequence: TGTGCCAGCAGGCGGGACAGCAACTATGGCTACACCTTC.

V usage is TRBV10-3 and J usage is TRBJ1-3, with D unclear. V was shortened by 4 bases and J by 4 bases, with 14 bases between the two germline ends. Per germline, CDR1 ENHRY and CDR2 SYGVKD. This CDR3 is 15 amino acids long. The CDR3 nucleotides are TGTGCCATCAGTGCAGTTACAAAACAGGGAAACACCATATATTTT. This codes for CAISAVTKQGNTIYF.

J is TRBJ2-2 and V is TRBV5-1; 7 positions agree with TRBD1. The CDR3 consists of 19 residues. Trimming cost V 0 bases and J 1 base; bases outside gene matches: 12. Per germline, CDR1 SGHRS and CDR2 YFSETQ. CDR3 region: CASSLAEYRGSRNTGELFF. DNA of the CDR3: TGCGCCAGCAGCTTGGCGGAGTACAGGGGCTCGAGGAACACCGGGGAGCTGTTTTTT.

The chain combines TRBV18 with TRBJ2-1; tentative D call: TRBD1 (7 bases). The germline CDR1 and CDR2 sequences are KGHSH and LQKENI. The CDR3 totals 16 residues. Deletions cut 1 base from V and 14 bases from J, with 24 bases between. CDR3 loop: CASSPQGLPQGDSKFF. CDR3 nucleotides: TGTGCCAGCTCACCACAGGGACTCCCTCAGGGGGATAGTAAGTTCTTC.

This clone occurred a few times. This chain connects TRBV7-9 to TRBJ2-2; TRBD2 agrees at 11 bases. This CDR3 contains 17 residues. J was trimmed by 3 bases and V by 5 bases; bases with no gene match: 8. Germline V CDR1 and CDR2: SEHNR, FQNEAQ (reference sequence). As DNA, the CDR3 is TGTGCCAGCAGCCCAACTAGCGGGAGACGAGACACCGGGGAGCTGTTTTTT. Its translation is CASSPTSGRRDTGELFF.

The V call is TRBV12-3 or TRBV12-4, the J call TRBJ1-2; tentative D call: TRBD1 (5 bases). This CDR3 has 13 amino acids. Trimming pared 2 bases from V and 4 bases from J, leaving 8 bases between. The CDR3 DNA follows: TGTGCCAGCAGTTTAAGGGGTGGCTATGGCTACACCTTC. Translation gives CASSLRGGYGYTF.

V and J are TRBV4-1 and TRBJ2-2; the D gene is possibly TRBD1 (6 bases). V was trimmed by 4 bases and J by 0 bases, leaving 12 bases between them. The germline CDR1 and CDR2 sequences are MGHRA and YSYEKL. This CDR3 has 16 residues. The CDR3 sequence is CASSRKQGANTGELFF. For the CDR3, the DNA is TGCGCCAGCAGCCGAAAACAGGGTGCGAACACCGGGGAGCTGTTTTTT.

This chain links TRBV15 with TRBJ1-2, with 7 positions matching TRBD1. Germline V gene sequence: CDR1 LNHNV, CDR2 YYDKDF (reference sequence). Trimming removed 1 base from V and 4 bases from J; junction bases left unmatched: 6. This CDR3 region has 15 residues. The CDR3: CATSRVRDSLYGYTF. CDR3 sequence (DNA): TGTGCCACCAGCAGAGTTAGGGACAGCCTCTATGGCTACACCTTC.

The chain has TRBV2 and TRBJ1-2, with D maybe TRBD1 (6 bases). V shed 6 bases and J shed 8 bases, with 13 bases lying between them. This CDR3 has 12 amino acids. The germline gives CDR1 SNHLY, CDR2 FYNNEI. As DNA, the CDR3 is TGTGCCAGCAGCGGGGACATTGAGGGCTACACCTTC. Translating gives CASSGDIEGYTF.

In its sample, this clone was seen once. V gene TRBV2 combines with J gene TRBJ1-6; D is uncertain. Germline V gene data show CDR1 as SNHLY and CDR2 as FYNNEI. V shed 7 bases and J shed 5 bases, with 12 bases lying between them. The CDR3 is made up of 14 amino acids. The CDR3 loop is CASNRLGDNSPLHF. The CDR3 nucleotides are TGTGCCAGCAACCGACTCGGGGATAATTCACCCCTCCACTTT.

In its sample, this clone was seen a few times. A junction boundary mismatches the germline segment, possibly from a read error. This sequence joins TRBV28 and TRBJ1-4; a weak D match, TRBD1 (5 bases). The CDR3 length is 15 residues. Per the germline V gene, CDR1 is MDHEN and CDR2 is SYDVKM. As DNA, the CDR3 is TGTGCCAGCAGTTTCTTCGACAGAACTTATGAAAAACTGTTTTTT. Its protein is CASSFFDRTYEKLFF.